This T cell receptor beta chain was captured in a study of beta chain features in type 1 diabetes. About the study: Age and gender were similar between patients and healthy donors, as were cell yields. Study results and limitations: Researchers caution that PCR might favor shorter templates, equally among patients and controls. Within each of all four CD4+ subsets, Type 1 diabetes patients had TCRB CDR3s that were moderately but significantly shorter. Insertions were fewer and deletions more numerous at VDJ junctions in type 1 diabetes patients.

Every bit of the isolated RNA underwent reverse transcription, so sequencing read expressed TCRB transcripts. The method was immunoSEQ multiplex PCR; TCRdb's version includes in-frame clones alone and lacks a portion of them. The table records 40,000 to 60,000 clones, under 75% of them present only once. In all sorted populations, purity surpassed 98%. V dropped 2 bases and J dropped 8 bases, with 13 bases sitting between them. The CDR3 sequence is 14 residues long. Per germline, CDR1 MDHEN and CDR2 SYDVKM. Concerning this clone: Its target is unknown.

This receptor was taken from a young woman with type 1 diabetes. This chain joins TRBV28 and TRBJ1-5; D may be TRBD1 (5 bases). Sequencing was performed on stem cell memory CD4+ T cells from blood. The CDR3 region is CASSLRQSIKPQHF. In DNA form, the CDR3 reads TGTGCCAGCAGTTTAAGACAGTCCATCAAGCCCCAGCATTTT.